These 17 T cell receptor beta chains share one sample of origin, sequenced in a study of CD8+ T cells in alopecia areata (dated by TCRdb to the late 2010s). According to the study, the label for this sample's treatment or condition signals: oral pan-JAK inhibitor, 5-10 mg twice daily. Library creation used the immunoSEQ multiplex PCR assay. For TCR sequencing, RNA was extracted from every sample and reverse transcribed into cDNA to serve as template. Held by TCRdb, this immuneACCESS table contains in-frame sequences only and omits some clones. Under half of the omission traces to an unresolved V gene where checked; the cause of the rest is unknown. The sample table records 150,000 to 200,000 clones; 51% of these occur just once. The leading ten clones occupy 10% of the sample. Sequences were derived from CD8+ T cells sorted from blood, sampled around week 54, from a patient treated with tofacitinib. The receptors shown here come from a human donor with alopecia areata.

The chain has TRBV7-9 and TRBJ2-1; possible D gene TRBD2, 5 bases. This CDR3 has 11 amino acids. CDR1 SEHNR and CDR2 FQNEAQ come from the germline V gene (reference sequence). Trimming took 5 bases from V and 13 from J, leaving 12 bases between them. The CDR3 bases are TGTGCCAGCAGCCTCGAAGCGGATCAGTTCTTC. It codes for CASSLEADQFF.

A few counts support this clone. The CDR3: CASSLTGQGEAFF. The CDR3 coding sequence is TGCGCCAGCAGCCTAACCGGACAGGGAGAAGCTTTCTTT. The chain recombines TRBV4-1 with TRBJ1-1; 8 bases are a match to TRBD1. Germline V lookup: CDR1 MGHRA, CDR2 YSYEKL. This CDR3 is 13 amino acids long. J gave up 8 bases and V 4 bases, and 6 bases lay outside the gene matches.

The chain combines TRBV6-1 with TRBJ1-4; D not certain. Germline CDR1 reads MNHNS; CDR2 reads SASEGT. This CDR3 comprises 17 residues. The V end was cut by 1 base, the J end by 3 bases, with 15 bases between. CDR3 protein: CASSEERGFTANEKLFF. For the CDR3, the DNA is TGTGCCAGCAGTGAAGAGAGAGGGTTCACGGCTAATGAAAAACTGTTTTTT.

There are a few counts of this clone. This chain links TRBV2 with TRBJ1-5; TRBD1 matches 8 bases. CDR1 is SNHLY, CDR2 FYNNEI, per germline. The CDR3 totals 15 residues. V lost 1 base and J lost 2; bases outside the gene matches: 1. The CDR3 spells CASSEVTGGNQPQHF. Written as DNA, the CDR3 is TGTGCCAGCAGTGAAGTGACAGGGGGCAATCAGCCCCAGCATTTT.

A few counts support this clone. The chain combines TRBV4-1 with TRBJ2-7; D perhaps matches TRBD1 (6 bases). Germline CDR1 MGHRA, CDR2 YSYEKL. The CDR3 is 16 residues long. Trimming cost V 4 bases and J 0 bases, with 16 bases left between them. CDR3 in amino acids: CASSLRPGQSSYEQYF. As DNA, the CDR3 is TGCGCCAGCAGCCTTCGTCCGGGACAATCCTCCTACGAGCAGTACTTC.

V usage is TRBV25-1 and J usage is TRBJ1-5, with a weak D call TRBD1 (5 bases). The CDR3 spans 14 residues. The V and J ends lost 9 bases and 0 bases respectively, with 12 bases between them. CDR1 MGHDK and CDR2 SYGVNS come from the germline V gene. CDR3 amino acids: CASSGVGSNQPQHF. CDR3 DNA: TGTGCCAGTTCGGGGGTGGGTAGCAATCAGCCCCAGCATTTT.

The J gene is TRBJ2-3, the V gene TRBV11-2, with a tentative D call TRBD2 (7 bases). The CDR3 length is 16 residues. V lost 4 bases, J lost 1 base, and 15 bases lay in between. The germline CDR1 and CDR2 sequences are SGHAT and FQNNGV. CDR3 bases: TGTGCCAGCAGCTCGAGGGGAGGGGGAGGCACAGATACGCAGTATTTT. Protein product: CASSSRGGGGTDTQYF.

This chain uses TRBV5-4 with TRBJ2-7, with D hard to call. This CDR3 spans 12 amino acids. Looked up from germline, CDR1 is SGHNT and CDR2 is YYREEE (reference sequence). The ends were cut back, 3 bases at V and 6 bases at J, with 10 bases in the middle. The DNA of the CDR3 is TGTGCCAGCAGCTATTCCCCTTCCGAGCAGTACTTC. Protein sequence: CASSYSPSEQYF.

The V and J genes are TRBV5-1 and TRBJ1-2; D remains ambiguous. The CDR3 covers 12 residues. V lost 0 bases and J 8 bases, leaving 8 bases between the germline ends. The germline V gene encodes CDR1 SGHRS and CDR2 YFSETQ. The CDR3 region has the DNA TGCGCCAGCAGCTTGGACAGTTGGGGCTACACCTTC. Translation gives CASSLDSWGYTF.

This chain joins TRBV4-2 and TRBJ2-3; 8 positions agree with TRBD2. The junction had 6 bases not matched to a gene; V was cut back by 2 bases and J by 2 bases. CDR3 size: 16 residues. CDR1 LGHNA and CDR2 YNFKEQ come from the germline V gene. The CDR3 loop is CASSQRAGGNTDTQYF. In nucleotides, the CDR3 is TGTGCCAGCAGCCAAAGGGCGGGGGGCAACACAGATACGCAGTATTTT.

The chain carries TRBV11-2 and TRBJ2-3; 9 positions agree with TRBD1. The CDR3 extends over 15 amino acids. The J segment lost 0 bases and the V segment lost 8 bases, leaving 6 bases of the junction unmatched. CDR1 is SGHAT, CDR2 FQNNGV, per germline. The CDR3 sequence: CASGDRDYSTDTQYF. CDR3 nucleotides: TGTGCCAGCGGGGACAGGGATTATAGCACAGATACGCAGTATTTT.

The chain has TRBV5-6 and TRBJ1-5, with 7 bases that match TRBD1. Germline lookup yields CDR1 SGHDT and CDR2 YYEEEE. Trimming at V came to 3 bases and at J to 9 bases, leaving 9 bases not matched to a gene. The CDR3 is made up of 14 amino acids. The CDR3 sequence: CASSSPRQGLPQHF. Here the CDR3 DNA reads TGTGCCAGCAGCTCCCCTCGACAGGGTCTGCCCCAGCATTTT.

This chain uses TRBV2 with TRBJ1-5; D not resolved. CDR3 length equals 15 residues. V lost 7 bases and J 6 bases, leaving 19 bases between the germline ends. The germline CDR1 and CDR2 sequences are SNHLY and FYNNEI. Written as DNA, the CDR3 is TGTGCCAGCACCAAGGACGGGAGGGAATCTCAGCCCCAGCATTTT. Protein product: CASTKDGRESQPQHF.

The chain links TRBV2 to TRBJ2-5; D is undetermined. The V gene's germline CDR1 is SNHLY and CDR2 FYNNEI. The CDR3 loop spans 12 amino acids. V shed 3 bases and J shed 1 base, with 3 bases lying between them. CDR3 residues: CASSDSQETQYF. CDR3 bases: TGTGCCAGCAGTGACAGCCAAGAGACCCAGTACTTC.

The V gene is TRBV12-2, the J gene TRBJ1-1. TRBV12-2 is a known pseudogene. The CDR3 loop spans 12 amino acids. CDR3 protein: CASIRSYTEAFF. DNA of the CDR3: TGTGCAAGTATCAGGAGTTACACTGAAGCTTTCTTT.

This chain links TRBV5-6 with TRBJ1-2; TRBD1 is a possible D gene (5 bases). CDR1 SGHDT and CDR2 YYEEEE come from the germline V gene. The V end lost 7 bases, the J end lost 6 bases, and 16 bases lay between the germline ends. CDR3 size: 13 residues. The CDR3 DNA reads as TGTGCCAGCCATGGAGGGGTGTTCGATGGCTACACCTTC. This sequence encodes CASHGGVFDGYTF.

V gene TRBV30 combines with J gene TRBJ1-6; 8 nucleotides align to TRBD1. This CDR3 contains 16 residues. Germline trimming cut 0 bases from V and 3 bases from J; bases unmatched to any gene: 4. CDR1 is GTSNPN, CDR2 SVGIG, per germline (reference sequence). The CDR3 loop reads CAWSVAGGVYNSPLHF. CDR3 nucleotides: TGTGCCTGGAGTGTGGCAGGGGGCGTCTATAATTCACCCCTCCACTTT.